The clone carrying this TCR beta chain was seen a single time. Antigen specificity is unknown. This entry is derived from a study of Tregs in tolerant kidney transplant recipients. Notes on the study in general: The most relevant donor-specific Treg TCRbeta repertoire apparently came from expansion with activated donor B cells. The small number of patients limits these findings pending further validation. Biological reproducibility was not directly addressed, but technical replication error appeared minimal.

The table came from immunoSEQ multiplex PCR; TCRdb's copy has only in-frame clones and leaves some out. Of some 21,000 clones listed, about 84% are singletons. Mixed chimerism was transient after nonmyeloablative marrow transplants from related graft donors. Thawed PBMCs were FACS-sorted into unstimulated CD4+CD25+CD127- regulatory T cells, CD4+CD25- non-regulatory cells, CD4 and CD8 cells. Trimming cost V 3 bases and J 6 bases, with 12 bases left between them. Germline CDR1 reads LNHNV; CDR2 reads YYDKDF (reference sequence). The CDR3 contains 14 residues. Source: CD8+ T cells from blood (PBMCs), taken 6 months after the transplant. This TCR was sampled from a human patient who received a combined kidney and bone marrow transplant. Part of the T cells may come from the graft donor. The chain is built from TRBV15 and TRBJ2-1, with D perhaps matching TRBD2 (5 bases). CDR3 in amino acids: CATSSSRGSNEQFF. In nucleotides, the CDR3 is TGTGCCACCAGCAGTAGTCGGGGAAGCAATGAGCAGTTCTTC.